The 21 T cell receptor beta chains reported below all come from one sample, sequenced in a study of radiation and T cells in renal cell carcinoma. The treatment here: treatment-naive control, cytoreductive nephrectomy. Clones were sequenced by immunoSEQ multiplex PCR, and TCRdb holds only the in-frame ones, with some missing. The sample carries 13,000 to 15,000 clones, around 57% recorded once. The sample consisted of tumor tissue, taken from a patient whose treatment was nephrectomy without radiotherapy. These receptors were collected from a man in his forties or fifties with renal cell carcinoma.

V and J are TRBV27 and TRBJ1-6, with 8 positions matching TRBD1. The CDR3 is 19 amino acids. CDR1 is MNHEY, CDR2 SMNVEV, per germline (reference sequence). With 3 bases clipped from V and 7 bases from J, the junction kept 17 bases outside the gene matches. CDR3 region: CASSFRRSEGTGSNSPLHF. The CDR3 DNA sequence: TGTGCCAGCAGTTTTAGGCGTAGCGAAGGGACAGGCTCAAATTCACCCCTCCACTTT.

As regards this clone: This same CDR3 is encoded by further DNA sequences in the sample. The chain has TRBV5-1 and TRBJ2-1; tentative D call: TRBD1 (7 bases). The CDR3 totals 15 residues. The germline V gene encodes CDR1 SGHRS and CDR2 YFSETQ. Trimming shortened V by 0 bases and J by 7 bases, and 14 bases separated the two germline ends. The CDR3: CASSLAGGGRNEQFF. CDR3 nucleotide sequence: TGCGCCAGCAGCTTGGCAGGAGGGGGCAGGAATGAGCAGTTCTTC.

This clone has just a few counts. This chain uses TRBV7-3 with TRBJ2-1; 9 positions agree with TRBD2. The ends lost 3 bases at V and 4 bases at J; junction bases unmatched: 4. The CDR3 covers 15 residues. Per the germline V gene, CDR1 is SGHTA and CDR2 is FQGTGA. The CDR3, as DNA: TGTGCCAGCAGCTTCGCTAGCGGGGCGTACAATGAGCAGTTCTTC. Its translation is CASSFASGAYNEQFF.

The CDR3 loop reads CASNRRWASGGTATDTQYF. The CDR3 DNA sequence: TGTGCCAGCAATCGGAGGTGGGCTAGCGGGGGTACCGCCACAGATACGCAGTATTTT. The chain employs TRBV2 and TRBJ2-3, with 10 bases fitting TRBD2. The CDR3 runs 19 residues. Losses at the gene ends were 7 bases for V and 2 bases for J; bases not matched to a gene: 18. The germline V gene encodes CDR1 SNHLY and CDR2 FYNNEI.

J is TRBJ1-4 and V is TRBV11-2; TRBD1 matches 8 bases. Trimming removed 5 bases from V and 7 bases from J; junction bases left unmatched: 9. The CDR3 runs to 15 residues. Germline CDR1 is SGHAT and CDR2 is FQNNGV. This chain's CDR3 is CASSLQGGEGEKLFF. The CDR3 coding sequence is TGTGCCAGCAGCCTACAGGGGGGTGAGGGTGAAAAACTGTTTTTT.

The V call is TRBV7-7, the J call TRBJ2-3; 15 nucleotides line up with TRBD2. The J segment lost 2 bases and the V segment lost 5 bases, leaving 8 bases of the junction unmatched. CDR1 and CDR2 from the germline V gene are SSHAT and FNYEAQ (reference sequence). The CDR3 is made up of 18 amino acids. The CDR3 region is CASSPGLAGGAYTDTQYF. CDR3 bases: TGTGCCAGCAGCCCGGGACTAGCGGGGGGCGCATACACAGATACGCAGTATTTT.

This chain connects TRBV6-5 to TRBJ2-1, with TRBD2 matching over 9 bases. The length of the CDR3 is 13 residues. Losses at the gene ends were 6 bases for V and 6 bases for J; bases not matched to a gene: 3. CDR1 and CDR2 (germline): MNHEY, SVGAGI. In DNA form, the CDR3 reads TGTGCCAGCAGCCTAGCGGGGCGCAATGAGCAGTTCTTC. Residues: CASSLAGRNEQFF.

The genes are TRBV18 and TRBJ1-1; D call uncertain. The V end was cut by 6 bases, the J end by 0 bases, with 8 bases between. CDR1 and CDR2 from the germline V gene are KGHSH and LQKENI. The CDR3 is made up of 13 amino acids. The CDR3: CASSPGLNTEAFF. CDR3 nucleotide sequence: TGTGCCAGCTCCCCGGGATTGAACACTGAAGCTTTCTTT.

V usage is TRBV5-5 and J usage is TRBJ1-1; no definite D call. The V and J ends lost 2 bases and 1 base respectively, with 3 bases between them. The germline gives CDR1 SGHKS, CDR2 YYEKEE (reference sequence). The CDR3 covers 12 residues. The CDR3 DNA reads TGTGCCAGCAGCTTCGGGAACACTGAAGCTTTCTTT. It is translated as CASSFGNTEAFF.

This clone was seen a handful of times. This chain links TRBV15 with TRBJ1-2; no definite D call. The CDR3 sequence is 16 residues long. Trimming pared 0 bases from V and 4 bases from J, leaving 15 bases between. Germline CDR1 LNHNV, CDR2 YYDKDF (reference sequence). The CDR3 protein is CATSRDLGGTAYGYTF. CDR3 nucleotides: TGTGCCACCAGCAGAGATCTCGGCGGAACAGCCTATGGCTACACCTTC.

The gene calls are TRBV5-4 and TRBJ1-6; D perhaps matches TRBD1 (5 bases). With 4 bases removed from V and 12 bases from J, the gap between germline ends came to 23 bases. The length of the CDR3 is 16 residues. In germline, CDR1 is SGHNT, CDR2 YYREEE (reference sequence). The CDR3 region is CASSGGEGRTFLPLHF. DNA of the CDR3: TGTGCCAGCAGCGGGGGAGAAGGGAGGACATTTTTACCCCTCCACTTT.

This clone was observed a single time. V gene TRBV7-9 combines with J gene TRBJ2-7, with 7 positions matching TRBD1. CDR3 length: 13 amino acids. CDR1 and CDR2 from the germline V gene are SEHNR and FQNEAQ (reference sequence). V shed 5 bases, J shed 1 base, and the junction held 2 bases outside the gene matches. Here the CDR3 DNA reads TGTGCCAGCAGCCCGGGACAGTCCTACGAGCAGTACTTC. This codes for CASSPGQSYEQYF. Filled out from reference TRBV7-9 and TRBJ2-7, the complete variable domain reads DTGVSQNPRHKITKRGQNVTFRCDPISEHNRLYWYRQTLGQGPEFLTYFQNEAQLEKSRLLSDRFSAERPKGSFSTLEIQRTEQGDSAMYLCASSPGQSYEQYFGPGTRLTVT.

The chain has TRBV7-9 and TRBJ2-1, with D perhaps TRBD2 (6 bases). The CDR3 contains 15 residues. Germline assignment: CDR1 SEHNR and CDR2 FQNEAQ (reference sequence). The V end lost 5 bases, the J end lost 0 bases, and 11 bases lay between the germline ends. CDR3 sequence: CASSTTGDSYNEQFF. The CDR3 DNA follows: TGTGCCAGCAGCACGACGGGGGACTCCTACAATGAGCAGTTCTTC. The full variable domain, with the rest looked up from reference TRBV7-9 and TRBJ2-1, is DTGVSQNPRHKITKRGQNVTFRCDPISEHNRLYWYRQTLGQGPEFLTYFQNEAQLEKSRLLSDRFSAERPKGSFSTLEIQRTEQGDSAMYLCASSTTGDSYNEQFFGPGTRLTVL.

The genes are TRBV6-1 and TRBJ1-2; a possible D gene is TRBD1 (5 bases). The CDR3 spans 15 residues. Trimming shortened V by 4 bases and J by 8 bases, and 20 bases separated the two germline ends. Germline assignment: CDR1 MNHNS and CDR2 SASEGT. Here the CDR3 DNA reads TGTGCCAGCAGTGCATCACCGGCGGAGGGGCAAGGCTACACCTTC. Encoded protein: CASSASPAEGQGYTF.

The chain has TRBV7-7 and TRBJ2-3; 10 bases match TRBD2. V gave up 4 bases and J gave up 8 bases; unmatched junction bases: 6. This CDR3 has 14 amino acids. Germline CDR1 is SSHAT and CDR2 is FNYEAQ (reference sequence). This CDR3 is CASSSGTSAGTQYF. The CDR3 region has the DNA TGTGCCAGCAGCTCAGGGACTAGCGCGGGTACGCAGTATTTT.

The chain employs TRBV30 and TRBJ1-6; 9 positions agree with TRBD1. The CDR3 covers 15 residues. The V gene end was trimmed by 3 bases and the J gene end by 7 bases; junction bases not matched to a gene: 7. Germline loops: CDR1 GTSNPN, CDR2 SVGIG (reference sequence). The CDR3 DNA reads TGTGCCTGGAGAGAGATGGGACAGGGAAATTCACCCCTCCACTTT. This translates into CAWREMGQGNSPLHF.

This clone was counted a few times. CDR3 coding DNA: TGTGCCAGCAGCATAGGTGAGAACACTGAAGCTTTCTTT. Translating it yields CASSIGENTEAFF. This rearrangement joins TRBV7-8 to TRBJ1-1; no clear D gene. The CDR3 length is 13 residues. Per the germline V gene, CDR1 is SGHVS and CDR2 is FQNEAQ. Trimming stripped 5 bases from V and 1 base from J, with 8 bases between.

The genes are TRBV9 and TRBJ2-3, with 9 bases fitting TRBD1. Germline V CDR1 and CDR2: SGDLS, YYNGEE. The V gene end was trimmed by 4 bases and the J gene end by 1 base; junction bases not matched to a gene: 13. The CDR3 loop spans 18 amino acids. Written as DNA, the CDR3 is TGTGCCAGCAGCAAGAGGGGACAGGGCACGCTGGGCACAGATACGCAGTATTTT. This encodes CASSKRGQGTLGTDTQYF.

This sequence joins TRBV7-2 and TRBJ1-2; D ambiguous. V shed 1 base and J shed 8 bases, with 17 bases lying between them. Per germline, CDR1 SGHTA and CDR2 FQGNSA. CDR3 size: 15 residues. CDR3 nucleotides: TGTGCCAGCAGCTTAGGTCCCACCCTGGAGGGAGGCTACACCTTC. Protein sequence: CASSLGPTLEGGYTF.

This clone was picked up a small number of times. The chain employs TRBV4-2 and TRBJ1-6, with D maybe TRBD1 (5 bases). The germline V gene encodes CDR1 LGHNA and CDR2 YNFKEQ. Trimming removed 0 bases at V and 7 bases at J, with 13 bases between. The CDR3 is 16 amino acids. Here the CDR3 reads CASSQDLQGRNSPLHF. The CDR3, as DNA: TGTGCCAGCAGCCAAGATTTGCAGGGACGGAATTCACCCCTCCACTTT.

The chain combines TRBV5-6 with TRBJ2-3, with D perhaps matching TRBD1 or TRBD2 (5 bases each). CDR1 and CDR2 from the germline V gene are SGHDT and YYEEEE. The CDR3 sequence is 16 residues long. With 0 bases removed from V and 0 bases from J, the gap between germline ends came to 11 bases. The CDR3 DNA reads TGTGCCAGCAGCTTGGATGGGGGAACTAGCACAGATACGCAGTATTTT. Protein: CASSLDGGTSTDTQYF.